The rows below give T cell receptor beta chains drawn from one sample of a study of tumor and adjacent non-tumor tissue in lung cancer. From the multiplex PCR reads, TCRdb called clonotypes with MiXCR, one entry per CDR3 protein. The table records 60,000 or so distinct CDR3 sequences, more than 55% of them present only once. The material sequenced was distant non-tumor lung tissue. These receptors were taken from a man between 65 and 80 years old with non-small cell lung cancer. Each CDR3 is given with its conserved first and last residue. A D gene is named only where the DNA matches it firmly. Only some rows state a clone size, as once, few, many or a class for expanded clones.

D gene: TRBD2
J gene: TRBJ2-5
clone size: NA
V gene: TRBV20-1
CDR3 length: 15
CDR3 protein: CSARQGSGGGETQYF
CDR3 DNA: TGCAGTGCTAGGCAGGGTAGCGGGGGGGGGGAGACCCAGTACTTC

D gene: NA
J gene: TRBJ2-7
clone size: few
V gene: TRBV28
CDR3 length: 13
CDR3 protein: CAGSLSRFSEQYF
CDR3 DNA: TGTGCCGGCAGTCTAAGCCGCTTCTCCGAGCAGTACTTC

D gene: TRBD1
J gene: TRBJ2-7
clone size: many
V gene: TRBV12-3/TRBV12-4
CDR3 length: 15
CDR3 protein: CASSPGQGGSYEQCF
CDR3 DNA: TGTGCCAGCAGTCCTGGACAGGGGGGCTCCTACGAGCAGTGCTTC

D gene: NA
J gene: TRBJ2-7
clone size: many
V gene: TRBV12-3/TRBV12-4
CDR3 length: 14
CDR3 protein: CASTDYSPANEQYF
CDR3 DNA: TGTGCCAGCACGGACTATTCGCCCGCCAACGAGCAGTACTTC

D gene: TRBD2
J gene: TRBJ2-7
clone size: few
V gene: TRBV6-1
CDR3 length: 14
CDR3 protein: CASTRDYTIYEQYF
CDR3 DNA: TGTGCCAGTACTCGGGACTATACCATCTACGAGCAGTACTTC

D gene: NA
J gene: TRBJ2-3
clone size: NA
V gene: TRBV11-2
CDR3 length: 15
CDR3 protein: CASSLETSPTDTQYF
CDR3 DNA: TGTGCCAGCAGTTTAGAAACATCCCCCACAGATACACAGTATTTT

D gene: NA
J gene: TRBJ2-2
clone size: NA
V gene: TRBV6-1
CDR3 length: 16
CDR3 protein: CASSDSQGLDAGELFF
CDR3 DNA: TGTGCCAGCAGTGATTCACAGGGTCTGGACGCCGGGGAGCTGTTTTTT

D gene: NA
J gene: TRBJ1-5
clone size: NA
V gene: TRBV6-6
CDR3 length: 13
CDR3 protein: CASSYLGNHSQHF
CDR3 DNA: TGTGCCAGCAGTTACCTGGGGAATCATTCCCAGCATTTT

D gene: TRBD1
J gene: TRBJ1-2
clone size: once
V gene: TRBV6-6
CDR3 length: 14
CDR3 protein: CASSNRGEPYAYTF
CDR3 DNA: TGTGCCAGCAGCAACAGGGGCGAGCCCTATGCCTACACCTTC

D gene: NA
J gene: TRBJ2-2
clone size: NA
V gene: TRBV7-8
CDR3 length: 16
CDR3 protein: CASSLTRERCSGELFF
CDR3 DNA: TGTGCCAGCAGCTTAACCCGTGAGAGATGTTCCGGGGAGCTGTTTTTT

D gene: NA
J gene: TRBJ2-2
clone size: NA
V gene: TRBV28
CDR3 length: 11
CDR3 protein: CASRNTGELFF
CDR3 DNA: TGTGCCAGCAGAAACACCGGGGAGCTGTTTTTT

D gene: NA
J gene: TRBJ1-5
clone size: NA
V gene: TRBV29-1
CDR3 length: 13
CDR3 protein: CSVRTWGNQPQHF
CDR3 DNA: TGCAGCGTCCGGACATGGGGCAATCAGCCCCAGCATTTT

D gene: TRBD2
J gene: TRBJ2-4
clone size: NA
V gene: TRBV28
CDR3 length: 15
CDR3 protein: CASSSGGTGKNIQYF
CDR3 DNA: TGTGCCAGCAGTTCCGGGGGGACTGGGAAAAACATTCAGTACTTC

D gene: NA
J gene: TRBJ2-7
clone size: NA
V gene: TRBV18
CDR3 length: 14
CDR3 protein: CASSPPGRPYEQYF
CDR3 DNA: TGTGCTAGCTCACCACCGGGCCGGCCCTACGAGCAGTACTTC

D gene: NA
J gene: TRBJ2-1
clone size: few
V gene: TRBV7-9
CDR3 length: 15
CDR3 protein: CASSLYGCSYNEQFF
CDR3 DNA: TGTGCCAGCAGCTTATACGGATGCTCCTACAATGAGCAGTTCTTC

D gene: NA
J gene: TRBJ2-5
clone size: NA
V gene: TRBV24-1
CDR3 length: 15
CDR3 protein: CATSDSGHPQETQYF
CDR3 DNA: TGTGCCACCAGTGATTCGGGACATCCACAAGAGACCCAGTACTTC

D gene: NA
J gene: TRBJ1-5
clone size: NA
V gene: TRBV5-1
CDR3 length: 15
CDR3 protein: CASSLEPGPRQPQHF
CDR3 DNA: TGCGCCAGCAGCTTGGAGCCCGGCCCTAGGCAGCCCCAGCATTTT

D gene: NA
J gene: TRBJ2-7
clone size: many
V gene: TRBV28
CDR3 length: 12
CDR3 protein: CASAWIGREQYF
CDR3 DNA: TGTGCCAGCGCTTGGATTGGCCGCGAGCAGTACTTC

D gene: TRBD1
J gene: TRBJ2-1
clone size: NA
V gene: TRBV20-1
CDR3 length: 20
CDR3 protein: CSPIKTGGPTSPGDNNEQFF
CDR3 DNA: TGCAGTCCCATCAAAACAGGGGGCCCCACTAGTCCGGGAGATAACAATGAGCAGTTCTTC

D gene: NA
J gene: TRBJ2-5
clone size: NA
V gene: TRBV20-1
CDR3 length: 16
CDR3 protein: CSAPTPSRGLQATQYF
CDR3 DNA: TGCAGTGCCCCTACCCCCAGCAGGGGATTACAAGCGACCCAGTACTTC

D gene: TRBD1
J gene: TRBJ2-5
clone size: NA
V gene: TRBV5-4
CDR3 length: 14
CDR3 protein: CPSSLDRRHETQYF
CDR3 DNA: TGTCCCAGCAGCTTGGACAGGAGACATGAGACCCAGTACTTC

D gene: NA
J gene: TRBJ2-1
clone size: NA
V gene: TRBV10-3
CDR3 length: 16
CDR3 protein: CAISESGTQGYSEQFF
CDR3 DNA: TGTGCCATCAGTGAGTCGGGTACCCAGGGTTACAGTGAGCAGTTCTTC

D gene: TRBD2
J gene: TRBJ2-2
clone size: NA
V gene: TRBV11-2
CDR3 length: 16
CDR3 protein: CASSWDRLASAGELFF
CDR3 DNA: TGTGCCAGCAGCTGGGATCGACTAGCCTCGGCCGGGGAACTGTTTTTT

D gene: TRBD2
J gene: TRBJ2-1
clone size: NA
V gene: TRBV4-2
CDR3 length: 16
CDR3 protein: CASSQVASGGYNEQFF
CDR3 DNA: TGTGCCAGCAGCCAAGTGGCTAGCGGGGGCTACAATGAGCAATTCTTC

D gene: TRBD1
J gene: TRBJ2-4
clone size: NA
V gene: TRBV29-1
CDR3 length: 14
CDR3 protein: CSLANRGAKNIQYF
CDR3 DNA: TGCAGCCTTGCGAACAGGGGTGCCAAAAACATTCAGTACTTC

D gene: NA
J gene: TRBJ2-1
clone size: NA
V gene: TRBV5-1
CDR3 length: 13
CDR3 protein: CANSFGRGNEKFF
CDR3 DNA: NA

D gene: NA
J gene: TRBJ2-4
clone size: NA
V gene: TRBV6-5
CDR3 length: 13
CDR3 protein: CASSHDIKNIQYF
CDR3 DNA: TGTGCCAGCAGTCATGACATAAAAAACATTCAATACTTC

D gene: TRBD1
J gene: TRBJ1-5
clone size: many
V gene: TRBV6-5
CDR3 length: 15
CDR3 protein: CASSPKQGLGQPQHF
CDR3 DNA: TGTGCCAGCAGTCCGAAACAGGGGCTTGGGCAGCCCCAGCATTTT

D gene: TRBD1
J gene: TRBJ2-7
clone size: NA
V gene: TRBV20-1
CDR3 length: 13
CDR3 protein: CSDRGRVGNEQYF
CDR3 DNA: TGCAGCGACAGGGGGCGGGTCGGGAACGAGCAGTACTTC

D gene: TRBD1
J gene: TRBJ1-1
clone size: NA
V gene: TRBV4-1
CDR3 length: 15
CDR3 protein: CASSQRLTGNTKAFF
CDR3 DNA: TGCGCCAGCAGTCAAAGGTTGACAGGGAACACTAAAGCTTTCTTT

D gene: NA
J gene: TRBJ2-5
clone size: NA
V gene: TRBV30
CDR3 length: 15
CDR3 protein: CAWSPPGAGTETQYF
CDR3 DNA: TGTGCCTGGAGCCCCCCTGGGGCAGGGACAGAGACCCAGTACTTC

D gene: TRBD1
J gene: TRBJ2-5
clone size: NA
V gene: TRBV28
CDR3 length: 15
CDR3 protein: CASSDEGQGAATQYF
CDR3 DNA: TGTGCCAGCAGTGACGAGGGACAGGGGGCAGCGACCCAGTACTTC

D gene: NA
J gene: TRBJ2-6
clone size: NA
V gene: TRBV4-1
CDR3 length: 15
CDR3 protein: CASSREGAGANTLTF
CDR3 DNA: TGCGCCAGCAGCCGAGAGGGTGCGGGGGCCAACACCCTGACTTTC

D gene: NA
J gene: TRBJ2-7
clone size: NA
V gene: TRBV11-2
CDR3 length: 14
CDR3 protein: CASSEGNRSYEQYF
CDR3 DNA: TGTGCCAGCAGCGAGGGGAACAGAAGCTACGAGCAATACTTT

D gene: NA
J gene: TRBJ2-1
clone size: NA
V gene: TRBV6-5
CDR3 length: 11
CDR3 protein: CANGRQGEQFF
CDR3 DNA: TGTGCCAACGGGCGGCAGGGGGAGCAGTTCTTC

D gene: NA
J gene: TRBJ1-5
clone size: NA
V gene: TRBV5-6
CDR3 length: 17
CDR3 protein: CASSRLTFKYSNQPQQF
CDR3 DNA: TGTGCCAGCAGTCGACTGACATTCAAGTATAGCAATCAGCCCCAGCAATTT

D gene: NA
J gene: TRBJ1-6
clone size: many
V gene: TRBV4-1
CDR3 length: 18
CDR3 protein: CASSQVVGQSSYNSPLHF
CDR3 DNA: TGCGCCAGCAGCCAAGTGGTCGGCCAGAGCTCCTATAATTCACCCCTCCACTTT

D gene: NA
J gene: TRBJ2-7
clone size: NA
V gene: TRBV10-2
CDR3 length: 13
CDR3 protein: CASSEGGAWDQYF
CDR3 DNA: TGCGCCAGCAGTGAAGGGGGAGCTTGGGACCAGTACTTC

D gene: NA
J gene: TRBJ2-7
clone size: NA
V gene: TRBV29-1
CDR3 length: 12
CDR3 protein: CRVPLSSYDQYF
CDR3 DNA: TGCAGGGTTCCACTCAGCTCCTACGATCAGTACTTC

D gene: NA
J gene: TRBJ2-2
clone size: NA
V gene: TRBV29-1
CDR3 length: 15
CDR3 protein: CSVSMGLMNTGELFF
CDR3 DNA: TGCAGCGTGAGCATGGGACTTATGAACACCGGGGAGCTGTTTTTT

D gene: NA
J gene: TRBJ1-1
clone size: NA
V gene: TRBV11-2
CDR3 length: 12
CDR3 protein: CVSSLGGTEAFF
CDR3 DNA: TGTGTCAGCAGCTTAGGGGGGACTGAAGCTTTCTTC

D gene: NA
J gene: TRBJ2-4
clone size: NA
V gene: TRBV11-3
CDR3 length: 16
CDR3 protein: CGSSSNGGLTKNIQYF
CDR3 DNA: TGTGGCAGCAGCTCCAACGGGGGGCTAACCAAAAACATTCAGTACTTC

D gene: TRBD1
J gene: TRBJ2-7
clone size: NA
V gene: TRBV11-2
CDR3 length: 15
CDR3 protein: CASSHTGTGADEQYF
CDR3 DNA: TGTGCCAGCAGCCACACTGGGACAGGAGCCGACGAGCAGTATTTC

D gene: NA
J gene: TRBJ1-1
clone size: many
V gene: TRBV4-2
CDR3 length: 13
CDR3 protein: CASSQELNTEAFF
CDR3 DNA: TGTGCCAGCAGCCAAGAATTGAACACTGAAGCTTTCTTT

D gene: NA
J gene: TRBJ2-7
clone size: few
V gene: TRBV28
CDR3 length: 11
CDR3 protein: CASRREYEQYF
CDR3 DNA: TGTGCCAGCAGGAGGGAGTACGAGCAGTACTTC

D gene: TRBD1
J gene: TRBJ2-1
clone size: many
V gene: TRBV11-2
CDR3 length: 16
CDR3 protein: CASSLGGTGGMDEQFF
CDR3 DNA: TGTGCCAGCAGCTTAGGCGGGACAGGGGGCATGGATGAGCAGTTCTTC

D gene: TRBD1
J gene: TRBJ2-1
clone size: many
V gene: TRBV20-1
CDR3 length: 16
CDR3 protein: CSARDRDRGSYNEQFF
CDR3 DNA: TGCAGTGCTAGAGATCGGGACAGGGGCTCCTACAATGAGCAGTTCTTC

D gene: TRBD2
J gene: TRBJ2-2
clone size: few
V gene: TRBV7-9
CDR3 length: 17
CDR3 protein: CASSLDGLAGPTGELFF
CDR3 DNA: TGTGCCAGCAGCTTAGACGGGCTAGCGGGACCCACCGGGGAGCTGTTTTTT

D gene: NA
J gene: TRBJ2-1
clone size: many
V gene: TRBV4-1
CDR3 length: 18
CDR3 protein: CASSQDLEDGGIGNEQFF
CDR3 DNA: TGCGCCAGCAGCCAAGATTTAGAGGACGGGGGAATTGGCAATGAGCAGTTCTTC

D gene: NA
J gene: TRBJ2-3
clone size: many
V gene: TRBV4-1
CDR3 length: 12
CDR3 protein: CASSPGTHTQYF
CDR3 DNA: TGCGCCAGCAGCCCCGGGACCCATACGCAGTATTTT

D gene: TRBD1
J gene: TRBJ2-4
clone size: NA
V gene: TRBV11-3
CDR3 length: 16
CDR3 protein: CASSLDRGNSNNIRYF
CDR3 DNA: TGTGCCAGCAGCTTGGACAGGGGTAATTCCAACAACATTCGGTACTTC